A selection of T cell receptor beta chains follows, all from one sample in a study of beta chain features in type 1 diabetes. The repertoire was sequenced with immunoSEQ multiplex PCR; TCRdb's copy has only in-frame clones and lacks some. The sample records under 150,000 clones, roughly 17% being singletons. Material: central memory CD4+ T cells from blood. These receptors were collected from a man aged 18 to 30 with type 1 diabetes. CDR3s leave out the opening cysteine and the closing phenylalanine or tryptophan. Each record gives: V gene, CDR3 protein.

TRBV7-9 | ASRLPGLATDTQY
TRBV27 | ASRTQPGLVETQY
TRBV2 | ASQAEYNTKNIQY
TRBV27 | ASSNRGPGVGYT
TRBV5-1 | ASRPPGGYSNQPQH
TRBV28 | ASQKGGSSNYGYT
TRBV29-1 | SAQTSGGNTDTQY
TRBV5-6 | ASSLGQGAGETQY
TRBV6-6 | ASSYSSGDTQY
TRBV4-2 | ASGTIEWGYGYT
TRBV29-1 | SVRQGSYNEQF
TRBV6-6 | ASSGTGSQETQY
TRBV2 | ASSEQGSNTEAF
TRBV18 | ASSPSDEQF
TRBV30 | AWSVGAAKETQY
TRBV10-3 | AIRALDRSYGYT
TRBV4-3 | ASSPGGAPYYNEQF
TRBV14 | ASSHGTGYGYT
TRBV7-6 | ASSRGQSSYEQY
TRBV6-5 | ASSYTRLAGRYEQY
TRBV25-1 | ASFNRDRGYEQY
TRBV25-1 | ASSEPRSGGYNEQF
TRBV9 | ASSEGTGGNQPQH
TRBV11-2 | ASSLVPPDRVHNEQF
TRBV30 | AWSVSGGGNIQY
TRBV28 | ASGIRNTIY